The present T cell receptor (beta chain) was sequenced within a study of blood T cell repertoires in COVID-19. Only in-frame clones appear in the TCRdb table, and some are missing; sequencing was by immunoSEQ multiplex PCR. The sample lists some 320,000 clones, around 90% occurring once. The CDR3 is made up of 13 amino acids. From germline, CDR1 is MNHEY and CDR2 SVGEGT. Trimming removed 4 bases from V and 2 bases from J, with 9 bases in between. Two negative PCRs, clearance, or symptom resolution characterized the recovered Cohort 3 donors. The chain links TRBV6-2 or TRBV6-3 to TRBJ2-7; D is ambiguous. The sequenced sample was PBMCs or T cells enriched from blood (not recorded which). This TCR derives from a man between 60 and 75 years old who had recovered from COVID-19. CDR3 bases: TGTGCCAGCAGTTCGATAAGCGCCTACGAGCAGTACTTC. This sequence encodes CASSSISAYEQYF.